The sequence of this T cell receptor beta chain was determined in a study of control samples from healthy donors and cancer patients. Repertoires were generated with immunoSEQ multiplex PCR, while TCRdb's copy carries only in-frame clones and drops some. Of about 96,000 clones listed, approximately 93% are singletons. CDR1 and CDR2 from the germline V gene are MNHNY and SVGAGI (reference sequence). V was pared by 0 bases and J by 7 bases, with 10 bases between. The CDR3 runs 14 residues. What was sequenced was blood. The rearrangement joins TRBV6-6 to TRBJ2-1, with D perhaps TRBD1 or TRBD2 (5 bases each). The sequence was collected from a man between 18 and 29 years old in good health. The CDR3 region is CASSYSSEGNEQFF. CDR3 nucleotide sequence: TGTGCCAGCAGTTACTCGAGCGAGGGGAATGAGCAGTTCTTC.